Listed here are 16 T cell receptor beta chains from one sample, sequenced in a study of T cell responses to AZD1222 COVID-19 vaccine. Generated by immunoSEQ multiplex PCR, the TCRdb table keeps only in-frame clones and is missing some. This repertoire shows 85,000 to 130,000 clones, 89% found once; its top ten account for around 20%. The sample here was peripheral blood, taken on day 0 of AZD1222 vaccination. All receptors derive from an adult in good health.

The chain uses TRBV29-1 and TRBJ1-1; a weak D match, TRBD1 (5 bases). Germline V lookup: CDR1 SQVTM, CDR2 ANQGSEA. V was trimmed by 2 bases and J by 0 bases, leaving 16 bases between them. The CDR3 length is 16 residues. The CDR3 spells CSVEREGWGMNTEAFF. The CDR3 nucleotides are TGCAGCGTTGAAAGGGAGGGTTGGGGGATGAACACTGAAGCTTTCTTT.

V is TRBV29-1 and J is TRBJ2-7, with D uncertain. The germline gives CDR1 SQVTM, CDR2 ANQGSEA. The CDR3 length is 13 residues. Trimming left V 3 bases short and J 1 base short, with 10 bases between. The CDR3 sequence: CSVEGSTSYEQYF. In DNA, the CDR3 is TGCAGCGTTGAGGGTAGCACTTCCTACGAGCAGTACTTC.

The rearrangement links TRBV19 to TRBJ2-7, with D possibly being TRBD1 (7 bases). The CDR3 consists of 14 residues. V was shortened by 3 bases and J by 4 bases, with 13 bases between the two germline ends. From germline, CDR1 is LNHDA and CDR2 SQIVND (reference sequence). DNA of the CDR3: TGTGCCAGTAGTATTGATCCAGGGGGGTACGAGCAGTACTTC. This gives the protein CASSIDPGGYEQYF.

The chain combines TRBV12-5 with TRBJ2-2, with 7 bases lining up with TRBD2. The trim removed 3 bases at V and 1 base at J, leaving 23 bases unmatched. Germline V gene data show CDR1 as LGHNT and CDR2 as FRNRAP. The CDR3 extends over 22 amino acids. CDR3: CASGLIRPFLTSGGVNTGELFF. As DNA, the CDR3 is TGTGCTAGTGGTTTAATACGCCCATTCCTTACTAGTGGGGGGGTGAACACCGGGGAGCTGTTTTTT.

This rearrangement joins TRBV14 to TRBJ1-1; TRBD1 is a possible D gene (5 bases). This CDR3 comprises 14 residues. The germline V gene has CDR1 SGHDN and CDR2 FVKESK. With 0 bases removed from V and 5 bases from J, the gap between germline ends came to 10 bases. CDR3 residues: CASSQDREVTEAFF. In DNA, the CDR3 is TGTGCCAGCAGCCAAGACAGGGAAGTAACTGAAGCTTTCTTT.

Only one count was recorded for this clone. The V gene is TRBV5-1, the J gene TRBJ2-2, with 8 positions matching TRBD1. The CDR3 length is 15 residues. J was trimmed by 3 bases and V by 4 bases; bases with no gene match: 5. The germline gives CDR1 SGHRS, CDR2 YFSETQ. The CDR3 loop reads CASSKDRADTGELFF. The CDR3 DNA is TGCGCCAGCAGCAAGGACAGGGCAGACACCGGGGAGCTGTTTTTT. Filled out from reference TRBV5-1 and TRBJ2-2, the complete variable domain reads KAGVTQTPRYLIKTRGQQVTLSCSPISGHRSVSWYQQTPGQGLQFLFEYFSETQRNKGNFPGRFSGRQFSNSRSEMNVSTLELGDSALYLCASSKDRADTGELFFGEGSRLTVL.

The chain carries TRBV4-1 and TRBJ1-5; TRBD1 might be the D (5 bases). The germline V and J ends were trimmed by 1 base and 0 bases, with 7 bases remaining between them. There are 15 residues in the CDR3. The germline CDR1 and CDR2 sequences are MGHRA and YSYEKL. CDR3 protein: CASSQGQTSNQPQHF. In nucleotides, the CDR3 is TGCGCCAGCAGCCAAGGACAGACTAGCAATCAGCCCCAGCATTTT.

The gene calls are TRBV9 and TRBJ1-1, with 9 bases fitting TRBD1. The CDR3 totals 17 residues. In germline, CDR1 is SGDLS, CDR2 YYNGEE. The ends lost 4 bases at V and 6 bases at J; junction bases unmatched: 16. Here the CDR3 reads CASSPGTGYAIGPEAFF. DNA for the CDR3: TGTGCCAGCAGCCCTGGGACAGGGTACGCTATCGGACCTGAAGCTTTCTTT.

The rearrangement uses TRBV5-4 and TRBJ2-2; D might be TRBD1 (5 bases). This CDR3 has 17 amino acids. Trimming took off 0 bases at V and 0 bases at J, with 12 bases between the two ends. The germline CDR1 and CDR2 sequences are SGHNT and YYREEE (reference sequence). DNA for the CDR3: TGTGCCAGCAGCTTGGACAGGTCAACCGCGAACACCGGGGAGCTGTTTTTT. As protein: CASSLDRSTANTGELFF.

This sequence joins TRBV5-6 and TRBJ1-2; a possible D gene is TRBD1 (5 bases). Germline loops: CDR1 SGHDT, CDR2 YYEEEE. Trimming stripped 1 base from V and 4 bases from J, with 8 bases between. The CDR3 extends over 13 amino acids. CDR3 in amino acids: CASSLRGAYGYTF. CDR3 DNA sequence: TGTGCCAGCAGCTTGAGGGGTGCCTATGGCTACACCTTC.

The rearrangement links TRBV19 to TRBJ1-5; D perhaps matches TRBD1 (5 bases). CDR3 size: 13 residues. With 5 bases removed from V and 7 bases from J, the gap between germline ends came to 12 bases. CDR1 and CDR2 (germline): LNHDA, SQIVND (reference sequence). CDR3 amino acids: CASSGQEGQPQHF. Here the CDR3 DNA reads TGTGCCAGTAGTGGGCAGGAGGGGCAGCCCCAGCATTTT.

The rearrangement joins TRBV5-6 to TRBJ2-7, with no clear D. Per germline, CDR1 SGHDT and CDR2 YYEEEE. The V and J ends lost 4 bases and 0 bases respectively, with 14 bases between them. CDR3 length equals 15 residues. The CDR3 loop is CASSIDTRSSYEQYF. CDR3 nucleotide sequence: TGTGCCAGCAGCATTGACACCCGAAGCTCCTACGAGCAGTACTTC. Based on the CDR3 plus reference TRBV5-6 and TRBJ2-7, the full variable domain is DAGVTQSPTHLIKTRGQQVTLRCSPKSGHDTVSWYQQALGQGPQFIFQYYEEEERQRGNFPDRFSGHQFPNYSSELNVNALLLGDSALYLCASSIDTRSSYEQYFGPGTRLTVT.

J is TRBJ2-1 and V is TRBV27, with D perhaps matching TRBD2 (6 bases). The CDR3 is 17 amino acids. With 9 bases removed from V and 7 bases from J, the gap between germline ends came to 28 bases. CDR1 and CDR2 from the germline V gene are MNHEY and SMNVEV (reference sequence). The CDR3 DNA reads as TGTGCCAGTGGATTCTCCTTCCGGGACTTGGACGTGAATGAGCAGTTCTTC. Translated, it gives CASGFSFRDLDVNEQFF.

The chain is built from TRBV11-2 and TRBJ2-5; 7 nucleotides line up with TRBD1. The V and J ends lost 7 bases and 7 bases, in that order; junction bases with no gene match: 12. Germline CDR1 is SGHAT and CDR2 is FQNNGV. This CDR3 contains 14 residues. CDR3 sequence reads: CASNGPQGMTTQYF. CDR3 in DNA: TGTGCCAGCAACGGACCACAGGGGATGACGACCCAGTACTTC. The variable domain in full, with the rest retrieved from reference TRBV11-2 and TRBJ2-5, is EAGVAQSPRYKIIEKRQSVAFWCNPISGHATLYWYQQILGQGPKLLIQFQNNGVVDDSQLPKDRFSAERLKGVDSTLKIQPAKLEDSAVYLCASNGPQGMTTQYFGPGTRLLVL.

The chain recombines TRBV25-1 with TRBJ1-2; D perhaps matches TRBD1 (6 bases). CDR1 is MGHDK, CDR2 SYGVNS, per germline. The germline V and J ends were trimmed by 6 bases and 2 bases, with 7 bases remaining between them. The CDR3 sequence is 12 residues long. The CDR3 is CASRGQNYGYTF. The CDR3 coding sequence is TGTGCCAGCAGAGGACAGAACTATGGCTACACCTTC.

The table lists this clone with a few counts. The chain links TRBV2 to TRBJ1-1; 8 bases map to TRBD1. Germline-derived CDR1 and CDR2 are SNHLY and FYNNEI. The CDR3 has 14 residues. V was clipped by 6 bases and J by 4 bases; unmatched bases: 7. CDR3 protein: CASSYRQGSTEAFF. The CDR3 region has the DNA TGTGCCAGCAGCTATCGACAGGGGAGCACTGAAGCTTTCTTT.